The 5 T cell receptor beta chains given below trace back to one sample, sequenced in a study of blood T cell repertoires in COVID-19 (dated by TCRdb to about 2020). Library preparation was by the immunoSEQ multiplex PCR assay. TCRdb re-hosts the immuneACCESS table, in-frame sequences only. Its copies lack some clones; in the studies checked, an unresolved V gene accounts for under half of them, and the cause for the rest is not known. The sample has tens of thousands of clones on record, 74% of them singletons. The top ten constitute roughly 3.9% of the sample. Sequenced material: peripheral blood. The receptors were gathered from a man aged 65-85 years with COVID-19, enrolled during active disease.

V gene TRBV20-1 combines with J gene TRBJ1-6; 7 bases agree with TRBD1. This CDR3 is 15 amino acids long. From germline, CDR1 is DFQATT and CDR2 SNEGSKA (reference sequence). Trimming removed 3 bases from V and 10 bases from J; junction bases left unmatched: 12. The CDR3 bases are TGCAGTGCTAGTGACACAGGGGAATACGAATCACCCCTCCACTTT. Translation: CSASDTGEYESPLHF.

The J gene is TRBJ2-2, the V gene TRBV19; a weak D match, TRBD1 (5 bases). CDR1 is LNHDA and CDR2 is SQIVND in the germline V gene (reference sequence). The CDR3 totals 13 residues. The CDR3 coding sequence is TGTCGTCCAGGGAACGCGAACACCGGGGAGCTGTTTTTT. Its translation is CRPGNANTGELFF.

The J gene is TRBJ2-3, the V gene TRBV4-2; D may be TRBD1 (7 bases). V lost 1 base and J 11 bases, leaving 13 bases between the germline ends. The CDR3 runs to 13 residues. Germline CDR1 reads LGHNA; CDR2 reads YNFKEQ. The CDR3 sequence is CASSQARQGGQYF. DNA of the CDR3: TGTGCCAGCAGCCAAGCCCGACAGGGAGGGCAGTATTTT.

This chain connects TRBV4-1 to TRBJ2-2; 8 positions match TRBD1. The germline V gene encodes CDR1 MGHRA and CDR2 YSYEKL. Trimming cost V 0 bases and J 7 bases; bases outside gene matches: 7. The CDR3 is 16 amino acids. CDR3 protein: CASSQDFDRGSGELFF. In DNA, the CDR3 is TGCGCCAGCAGCCAAGATTTCGACAGGGGAAGCGGGGAGCTGTTTTTT.

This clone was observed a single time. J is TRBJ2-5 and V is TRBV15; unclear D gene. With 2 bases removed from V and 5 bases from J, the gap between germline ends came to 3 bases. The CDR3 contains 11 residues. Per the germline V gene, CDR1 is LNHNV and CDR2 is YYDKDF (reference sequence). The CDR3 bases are TGTGCCACCAGCAGATCGGAGACCCAGTACTTC. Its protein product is CATSRSETQYF.